This T cell receptor (beta chain) was retrieved from a study of patients and donors after allogeneic stem cell transplantation (TCRdb year 2020). About this clonotype itself: What this receptor recognizes is not known. No base-level quality is on record; no much larger clone is a single base apart.

Receptors were amplified or captured by RT-PCR. These reads were obtained on a NextSeq 550. TCRdb reworked the public reads: Q25 trimming with fastp, MiXCR clone assembly, productive beta chains retained. Rows merge per CDR3 protein into single entries with the most common DNA and genes. The sample table shows 920,000 or so distinct CDR3 sequences, and about 20% are seen once. Around 6% of the sample comes from the top ten. The V end gives up 3 bases and the J end 8 bases, leaving 12 bases in the junction not matched to a gene. CDR1 and CDR2, looked up from the germline V gene, are SGHVS and FNYEAQ. The CDR3 sequence holds 16 residues, the cysteine and phenylalanine included. Only the CDR3 portion is preserved as DNA: 48 bases, with reading frame beginning at the first base.

Sequences were obtained from blood, either unsorted or a sorted T cell fraction (not recorded which). This TCR was sampled from a human donor who was either an allogeneic HSCT recipient or a stem cell or donor lymphocyte infusion donor (not recorded which). It is not recorded whose cells these are; they may come from a transplant donor. The rearranged segments are TRBV7-6 and TRBJ2-1; a stretch of 8 junction bases matches TRBD2. The CDR3 corresponds to CASSLGLMGGRYEQFF. The nucleotide sequence reads TGTGCCAGCAGCTTGGGCCTTATGGGCGGGAGGTATGAGCAGTTCTTC.